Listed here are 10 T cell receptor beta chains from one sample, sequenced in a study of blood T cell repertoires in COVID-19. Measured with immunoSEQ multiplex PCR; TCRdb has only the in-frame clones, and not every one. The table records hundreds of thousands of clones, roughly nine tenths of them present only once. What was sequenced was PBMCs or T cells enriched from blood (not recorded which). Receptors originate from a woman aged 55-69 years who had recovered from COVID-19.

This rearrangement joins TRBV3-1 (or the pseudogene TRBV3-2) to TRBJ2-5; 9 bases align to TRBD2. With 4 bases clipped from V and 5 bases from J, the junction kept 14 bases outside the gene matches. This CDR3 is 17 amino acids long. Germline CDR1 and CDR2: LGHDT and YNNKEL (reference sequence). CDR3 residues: CASSPGGGAIIGETQYF. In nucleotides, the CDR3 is TGTGCCAGCAGCCCCGGCGGGGGGGCCATCATCGGGGAGACCCAGTACTTC.

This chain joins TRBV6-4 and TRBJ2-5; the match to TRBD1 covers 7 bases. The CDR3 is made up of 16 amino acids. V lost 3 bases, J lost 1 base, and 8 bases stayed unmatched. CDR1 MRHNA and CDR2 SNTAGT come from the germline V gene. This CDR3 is CASSDEGATSQETQYF. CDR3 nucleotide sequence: TGTGCCAGCAGTGATGAGGGGGCGACGTCCCAAGAGACCCAGTACTTC.

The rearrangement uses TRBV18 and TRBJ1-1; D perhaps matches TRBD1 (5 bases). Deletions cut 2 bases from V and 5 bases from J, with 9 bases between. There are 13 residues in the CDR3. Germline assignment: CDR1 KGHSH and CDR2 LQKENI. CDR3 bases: TGTGCCAGCTCACCAGGGGGGAGAACTGAAGCTTTCTTT. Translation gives CASSPGGRTEAFF. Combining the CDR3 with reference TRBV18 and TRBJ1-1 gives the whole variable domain NAGVMQNPRHLVRRRGQEARLRCSPMKGHSHVYWYRQLPEEGLKFMVYLQKENIIDESGMPKERFSAEFPKEGPSILRIQQVVRGDSAAYFCASSPGGRTEAFFGQGTRLTVV.

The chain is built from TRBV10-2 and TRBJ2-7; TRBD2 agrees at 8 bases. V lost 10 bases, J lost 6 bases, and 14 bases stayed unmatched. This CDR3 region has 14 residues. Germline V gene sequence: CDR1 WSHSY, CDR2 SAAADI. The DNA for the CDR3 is TGCGCCACCTCTCCCGGGACTAGGTTCATCGAGCAGTACGTC. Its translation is CATSPGTRFIEQYV.

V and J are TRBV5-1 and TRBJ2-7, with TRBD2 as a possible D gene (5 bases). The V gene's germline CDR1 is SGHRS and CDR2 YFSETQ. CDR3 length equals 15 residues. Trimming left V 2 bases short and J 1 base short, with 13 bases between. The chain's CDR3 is CASSLSGLSSYEQYV. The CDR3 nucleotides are TGCGCCAGCAGCTTATCTGGACTCAGTTCCTACGAGCAGTACGTC.

CDR3 in amino acids: CASSKAGDRGQPQHF. The CDR3 DNA reads TGTGCCAGCAGCAAAGCCGGTGACAGGGGCCAGCCCCAGCATTTT. The V call is TRBV21-1, the J call TRBJ1-5; TRBD1 was called by the table and not checked on the DNA. TRBV21-1 is described as a pseudogene. The CDR3 has 15 amino acids.

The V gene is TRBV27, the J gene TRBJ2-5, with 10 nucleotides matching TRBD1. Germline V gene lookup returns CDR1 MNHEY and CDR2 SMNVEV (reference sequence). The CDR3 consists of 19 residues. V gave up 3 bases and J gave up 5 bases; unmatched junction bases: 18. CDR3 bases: TGTGCCAGCAGTTTGAGGGGCGCCGGGACAGGGGCGTCCTGGGAGACCCAGTACTTC. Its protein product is CASSLRGAGTGASWETQYF.

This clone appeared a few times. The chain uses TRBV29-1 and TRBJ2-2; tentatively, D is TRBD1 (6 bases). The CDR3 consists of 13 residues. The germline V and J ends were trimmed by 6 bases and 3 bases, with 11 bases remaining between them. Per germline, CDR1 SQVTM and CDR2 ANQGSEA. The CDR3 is CSVQQGYTGELFF. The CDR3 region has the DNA TGCAGCGTCCAACAGGGTTACACCGGGGAGCTGTTTTTT.

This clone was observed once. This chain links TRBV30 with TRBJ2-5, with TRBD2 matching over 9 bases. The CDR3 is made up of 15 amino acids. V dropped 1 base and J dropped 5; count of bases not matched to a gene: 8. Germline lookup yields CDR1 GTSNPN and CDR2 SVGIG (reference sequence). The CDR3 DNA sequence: TGTGCCTGGAGTGAAACAGCGGGGGGCTGGGAGACCCAGTACTTC. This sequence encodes CAWSETAGGWETQYF. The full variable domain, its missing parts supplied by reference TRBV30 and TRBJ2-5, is SQTIHQWPATLVQPVGSPLSLECTVEGTSNPNLYWYRQAAGRGLQLLFYSVGIGQISSEVPQNLSASRPQDRQFILSSKKLLLSDSGFYLCAWSETAGGWETQYFGPGTRLLVL.

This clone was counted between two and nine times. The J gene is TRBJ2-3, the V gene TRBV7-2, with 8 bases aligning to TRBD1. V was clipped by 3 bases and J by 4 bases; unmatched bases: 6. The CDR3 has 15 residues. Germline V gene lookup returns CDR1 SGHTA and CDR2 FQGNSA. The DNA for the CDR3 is TGTGCCAGCAGCTTTAACCAGGGGGCGGCAGATACGCAGTATTTT. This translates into CASSFNQGAADTQYF.